This T cell receptor (beta chain) came from a study of T cell responses to AZD1222 COVID-19 vaccine. Germline assignment: CDR1 SEHNR and CDR2 FQNEAQ (reference sequence). CDR3 length: 12 amino acids. Trimming took off 5 bases at V and 11 bases at J, with 15 bases between the two ends. This clone has a single count. Here immunoSEQ multiplex PCR was the method, and the copy in TCRdb shows in-frame clones only, minus some. Of 150,000 to 200,000 clones listed, approximately 92% were seen once; the top ten hold under 11%. The TCR was taken from an adult in good health. The source material was peripheral blood, sampled on day 0 of AZD1222 vaccination. The gene calls are TRBV7-9 and TRBJ2-5; D is unresolved. CDR3 in amino acids: CASSPTNGWQYF. The DNA of the CDR3 is TGTGCCAGCAGCCCTACTAATGGCTGGCAGTACTTC.